This TCR beta chain appears in the sequencing data of a study of cytomegalovirus exposure and HLA in healthy donors. On the study more broadly: Out of around 360 genotyped donors, about 76% belonged to the Caucasian-associated ancestry cluster.

Amplification used 60 Vbeta primers and 13 Jbeta primers. Data came from immunoSEQ multiplex PCR; TCRdb stores just in-frame clones and leaves some out. The data contain roughly 190,000 clones, about 79% of them seen just once; the ten biggest clones take up less than 2.5%. Details on this clone: Its antigen is not identified.

V dropped 4 bases and J dropped 1; count of bases not matched to a gene: 3. The CDR3 length is 14 residues. Looked up from germline, CDR1 is SGHTA and CDR2 is FQGNSA. Study-wide findings and caveats: The study assumed roughly uniform donor sequencing depth for presence/absence analyses.

The sequencing input was PBMCs. The receptor was derived from a woman between 45 and 65 years old in good health and CMV-seronegative. V gene TRBV7-2 combines with J gene TRBJ1-1, with TRBD1 matching over 7 bases. This CDR3 is CASSYRQGNTEAFF. CDR3 DNA sequence: TGTGCCAGCAGCTACCGACAGGGGAACACTGAAGCTTTCTTT.